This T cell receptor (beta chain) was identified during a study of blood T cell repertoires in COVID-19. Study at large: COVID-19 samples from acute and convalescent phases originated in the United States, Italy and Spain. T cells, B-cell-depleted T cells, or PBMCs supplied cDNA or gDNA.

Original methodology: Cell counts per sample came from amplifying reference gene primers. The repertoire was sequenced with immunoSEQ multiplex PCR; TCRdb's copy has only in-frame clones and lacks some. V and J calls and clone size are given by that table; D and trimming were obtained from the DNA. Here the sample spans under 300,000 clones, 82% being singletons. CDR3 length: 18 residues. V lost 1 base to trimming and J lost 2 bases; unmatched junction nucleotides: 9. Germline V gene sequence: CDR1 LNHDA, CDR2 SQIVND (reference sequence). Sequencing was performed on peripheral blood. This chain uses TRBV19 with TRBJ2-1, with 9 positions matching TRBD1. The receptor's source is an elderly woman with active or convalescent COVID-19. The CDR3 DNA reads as TGTGCCAGTAGTATAGTAAGGGGGGACAGGGACACCTACAATGAGCAGTTCTTC. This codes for CASSIVRGDRDTYNEQFF.